Only a few counts were recorded for the clone carrying this T cell receptor (beta chain). Its cognate antigen is unknown. Template material for amplifying TCR beta CDR3 regions consisted of RNA transcripts. Researchers ran a first-round RT-PCR on the TCR CDR3 using the HTBI primer set. TCRdb re-analysed the multiplex PCR reads in MiXCR, keeping a single row per CDR3 protein. The sample lists under 450,000 distinct CDR3 sequences, roughly 14% seen once, with 20% to 25% in the top ten. The sample comes from a study of T cells in Graves' hyperthyroidism and ophthalmopathy. Criteria for exclusion of patients were uncontrolled infection, other autoimmune disease, pregnancy or lactation. Diagnoses were established using clinical symptoms, serum thyroxine and TRAb, thyroid ultrasound and orbital computed tomography. The source of the PBMCs was 8 to 10 ml of fresh peripheral blood. Whole-study results and caveats: Appearing also in blood were most of the thyroid clonotypes expanded above 0.001.

Material: blood. This clonotype originated in a man aged 30 to 45 with Graves' hyperthyroidism that later progressed to Graves' ophthalmopathy.

CDR3 coding DNA: TGTGCCAGCAGTTTAACTAACGGCCAGGCCCAGTACTTC. This sequence encodes CASSLTNGQAQYF. The V call is TRBV12-3 or TRBV12-4, the J call TRBJ2-5; no firm D call. The germline V and J ends were trimmed by 2 bases and 9 bases, with 13 bases remaining between them. This CDR3 comprises 13 residues.